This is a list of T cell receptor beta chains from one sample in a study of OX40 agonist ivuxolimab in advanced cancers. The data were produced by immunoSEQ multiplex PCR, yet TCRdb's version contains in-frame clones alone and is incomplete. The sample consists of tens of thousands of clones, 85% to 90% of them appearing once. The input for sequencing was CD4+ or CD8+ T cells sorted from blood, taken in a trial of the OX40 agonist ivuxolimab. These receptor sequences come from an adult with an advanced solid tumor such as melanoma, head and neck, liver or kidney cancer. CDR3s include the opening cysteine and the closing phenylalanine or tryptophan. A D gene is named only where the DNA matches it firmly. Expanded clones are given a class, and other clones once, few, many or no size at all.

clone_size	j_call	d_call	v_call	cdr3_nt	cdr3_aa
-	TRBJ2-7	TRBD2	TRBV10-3	TGTGCCATCAGTGAGTCGAATGAAGCGGGGCGGCGTCCCTACGAGCAGTACTTC	CAISESNEAGRRPYEQYF
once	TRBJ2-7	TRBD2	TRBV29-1	TGCAGCGTTGAGGGGAGGGACGAGCAGTACTTC	CSVEGRDEQYF
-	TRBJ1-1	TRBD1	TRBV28	TGTGCCAGCAGTTACGGGGACAGGGAGGGAGAAGCTTTCTTT	CASSYGDREGEAFF
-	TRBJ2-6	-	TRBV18	TGTGCCAGCTCACCACGGCAGAGTGGGGCCAACGTCCTGACTTTC	CASSPRQSGANVLTF
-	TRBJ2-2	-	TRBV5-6	TGTGCCAGCAGCCATGTCTCTACCGGGGAGCTGTTTTTT	CASSHVSTGELFF
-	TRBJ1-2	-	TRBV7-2	TGTGCCAGCAGCTTGACAGATGGCTACACCTTC	CASSLTDGYTF
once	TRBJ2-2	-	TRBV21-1	TGTGCCAGCAGCAAAACATTGTCGGGAGGGTACACCGGGGAGCTGTTTTTT	CASSKTLSGGYTGELFF
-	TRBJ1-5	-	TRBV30	TGTGCCTGGAGGAGCCCAGGGACTCAGCCCCAGCATTTT	CAWRSPGTQPQHF
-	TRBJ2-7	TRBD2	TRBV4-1	TGCGCCAGCAGCCAAGATGGTACGGGGGGGCCCGAGCAGTACTTC	CASSQDGTGGPEQYF
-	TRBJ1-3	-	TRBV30	TGTGCCTGGAGTGGCATCCTCCTCTCTGGAAACACCATATATTTT	CAWSGILLSGNTIYF
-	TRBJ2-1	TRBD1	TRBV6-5	TGTGCCAGCAGACCCGGGACAGGATTTTGGAATGAGCAGTTCTTC	CASRPGTGFWNEQFF
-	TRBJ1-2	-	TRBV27	TGTGCCAGCAGTTTAGACAGCTTGGGAGGTGGCTACACCTTC	CASSLDSLGGGYTF
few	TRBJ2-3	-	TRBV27	TGTGCCAGCAACCGTCTGGGGGGGGCCGTGAGAGATACGCAGTATTTT	CASNRLGGAVRDTQYF
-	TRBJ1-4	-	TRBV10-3	TGTGCCAGCACAAAGGGGACTAATGAAAAACTGTTTTTT	CASTKGTNEKLFF
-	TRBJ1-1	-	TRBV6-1	TGTGCCAGCAGTGTGGGGGGGAACACTGAAGCTTTCTTT	CASSVGGNTEAFF
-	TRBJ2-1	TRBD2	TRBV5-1	TGCGCCAGCAGCACGGACCTAGCGGGAGGTTACAATGAGCAGTTCTTC	CASSTDLAGGYNEQFF
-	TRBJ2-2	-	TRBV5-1	TGCGCCAGCAGCTTGGGACCGCTTCAAGCGGGGGAGCTGTTTTTT	CASSLGPLQAGELFF
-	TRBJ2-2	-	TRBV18	TGTGCCAGCTCACCGGGACAGAACACCGGGGAGCTGTTTTTT	CASSPGQNTGELFF
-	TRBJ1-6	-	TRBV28	TGTGCCAGCAGCCGGAGCACCGTTAATAATTCACCCCTCCACTTT	CASSRSTVNNSPLHF
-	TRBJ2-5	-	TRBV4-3	TGCGCCAGCAGCCAAGCCGTCGGGATATCGGGGGAGACCCAGTACTTC	CASSQAVGISGETQYF
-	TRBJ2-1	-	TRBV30	TGTGCCTGGAGCCCCCTCAGCGGGCTATCCTACAATGAGCAGTTCTTC	CAWSPLSGLSYNEQFF
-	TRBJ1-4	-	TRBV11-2	TGTGCCAGCAGCTTAGGCATAGCAAGGGAAAAACTGTTTTTT	CASSLGIAREKLFF
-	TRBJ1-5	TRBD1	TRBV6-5	TGTGCCAGTTGGGACAGGGGTGAAGGCAATCAGCCCCAGCATTTT	CASWDRGEGNQPQHF
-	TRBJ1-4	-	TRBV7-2	TGTGCCAGCAGCCATGGGACGGTTAATGAAAAACTGTTTTTT	CASSHGTVNEKLFF
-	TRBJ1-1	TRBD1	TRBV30	TGTGCCTGGGGTAGGACAGGTGAAGCTTTCTTT	CAWGRTGEAFF
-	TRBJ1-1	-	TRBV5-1	TGCGCCAGCAGCTTGGGTTACACGGGGACTGAAGCTTTCTTT	CASSLGYTGTEAFF
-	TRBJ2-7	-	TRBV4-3	TGCGCCAGCAGCCAAGTTCTGGACAGAAAAGAGCAGTACTTC	CASSQVLDRKEQYF
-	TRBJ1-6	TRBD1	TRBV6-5	TGTGCCAGCAGTTACCGACAGGGTAATTCACCCCTCCACTTT	CASSYRQGNSPLHF
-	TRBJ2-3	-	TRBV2	TGTGCCAGCAGGAGGGGGGACACCACAGATACGCAGTATTTT	CASRRGDTTDTQYF
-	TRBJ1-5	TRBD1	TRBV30	TGTGCCTGGAAGGCCCAGGGGGCATCAAATCAGCCCCAGCATTTT	CAWKAQGASNQPQHF
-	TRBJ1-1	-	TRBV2	TGTGCCAGCAGTGATCGGGGAGGGGGGAAGAACACTGAAGCTTTCTTT	CASSDRGGGKNTEAFF
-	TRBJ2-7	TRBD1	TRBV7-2	TGTGCCAGCAGCTCCGACAGGGGTGACGAGCAGTACTTC	CASSSDRGDEQYF
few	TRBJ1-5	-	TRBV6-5	TGTGCCAGCAGTTACGCGGACGGCAATCAGCCCCAGCATTTT	CASSYADGNQPQHF
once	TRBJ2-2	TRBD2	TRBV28	TGTGCCAGCAGGTACGGGGGGGCCGGGGAGCTGTTTTTT	CASRYGGAGELFF
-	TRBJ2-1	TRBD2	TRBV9	TGTGCCAGCAGCGTAACTACTAGCGGGGTCCCACGGAATGAGCAGTTCTTC	CASSVTTSGVPRNEQFF
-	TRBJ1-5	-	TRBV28	TGTGCCAGCAGTGTAGGCCAGCCCCAGCATTTT	CASSVGQPQHF
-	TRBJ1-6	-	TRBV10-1	TGCGCCAGCAGCAATCAGGGCCTTCGATCACCCCTCCACTTT	CASSNQGLRSPLHF
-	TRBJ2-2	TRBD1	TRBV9	TGTGCCAGCAGCGTAGTTGGGGGGACAGGCGTCGGGGAGCTGTTTTTT	CASSVVGGTGVGELFF
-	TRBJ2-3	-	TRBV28	TGTGCCAGCAGTTTCCACCACACTGGAGGGCAGTATTTT	CASSFHHTGGQYF
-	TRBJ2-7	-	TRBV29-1	TGCAGCGTTGGTACGGAGCATCCCGAGCAGTACTTC	CSVGTEHPEQYF
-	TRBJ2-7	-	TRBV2	TGTGCCAGCAGAAACGACAACTACGAGCAGTACTTC	CASRNDNYEQYF